Here is one T cell receptor (beta chain) with its context. This entry is derived from a study of control samples from healthy donors and cancer patients. The CDR3 covers 18 residues. Germline V gene lookup returns CDR1 LGHNT and CDR2 FRNRAP. J was trimmed by 6 bases and V by 0 bases; bases with no gene match: 11. Assay used: immunoSEQ multiplex PCR; TCRdb lists only in-frame clones, some missing. This table holds about 100,000 clones, 88% found once. The sequence was collected from a man aged 25 to 45 in good health. The sample taken for sequencing was blood. The chain links TRBV12-5 to TRBJ2-4; TRBD1 matches at 10 bases. The CDR3 protein is CASGLVRGGTGARNIQYF. CDR3 sequence (DNA): TGTGCTAGTGGTTTGGTTAGGGGTGGGACAGGGGCTAGAAACATTCAGTACTTC.